A single sample is the source of the 24 T cell receptor beta chains below, sequenced in a study of graft-versus-host responses after intestinal transplantation. Produced via immunoSEQ multiplex PCR; TCRdb's table is partial and in-frame only. The table records some 13,000 clones, around 83% of them present only once. Sample: PBMCs, taken about 130 days after transplant. These receptors came from a human patient who received an intestinal transplant, so some T cells may come from the graft donor.

This chain joins TRBV30 and TRBJ1-4; D is uncertain. CDR3 length: 14 residues. The V end was cut by 2 bases, the J end by 7 bases, with 14 bases between. The germline CDR1 and CDR2 sequences are GTSNPN and SVGIG (reference sequence). CDR3 in amino acids: CAWSLRLGFEKLFF. The CDR3, as DNA: TGTGCCTGGAGTTTGCGCCTCGGCTTTGAAAAACTGTTTTTT. Filled out from reference TRBV30 and TRBJ1-4, the complete variable domain reads SQTIHQWPATLVQPVGSPLSLECTVEGTSNPNLYWYRQAAGRGLQLLFYSVGIGQISSEVPQNLSASRPQDRQFILSSKKLLLSDSGFYLCAWSLRLGFEKLFFGSGTQLSVL.

This clone occurred once. This chain connects TRBV5-7 to TRBJ2-6, with D unresolved. TRBV5-7 is identified as an open reading frame with a role that is uncertain. The CDR3 is 18 amino acids. The V gene lost 7 bases and the J gene lost 5 bases, with 25 bases spanning the gap. The chain's CDR3 is CASVYSLCVQSRANVLTF. The CDR3 coding sequence is TGTGCCAGCGTCTATTCTCTTTGCGTACAAAGTCGGGCCAACGTCCTGACTTTC.

The chain couples TRBV18 to TRBJ2-5; D possibly corresponds to TRBD1 (5 bases). Looked up from germline, CDR1 is KGHSH and CDR2 is LQKENI. V was cut by 3 bases and J by 4 bases, with 15 bases left in between. CDR3 length equals 15 residues. In DNA form, the CDR3 reads TGTGCCAGCTCACCTAGGCAGGGTTTTGGAGAGACCCAGTACTTC. It yields the protein CASSPRQGFGETQYF. The variable domain in full, with the rest retrieved from reference TRBV18 and TRBJ2-5, is NAGVMQNPRHLVRRRGQEARLRCSPMKGHSHVYWYRQLPEEGLKFMVYLQKENIIDESGMPKERFSAEFPKEGPSILRIQQVVRGDSAAYFCASSPRQGFGETQYFGPGTRLLVL.

V and J are TRBV7-9 and TRBJ2-1, with TRBD1 as a possible D gene (6 bases). Germline V CDR1 and CDR2: SEHNR, FQNEAQ (reference sequence). Trimming shortened V by 8 bases and J by 5 bases, and 22 bases separated the two germline ends. The length of the CDR3 is 16 residues. The chain's CDR3 is CASGPQGRGAHNEQFF. DNA of the CDR3: TGTGCCAGCGGACCACAGGGAAGAGGGGCACACAATGAGCAGTTCTTC.

The chain carries TRBV19 and TRBJ2-7; TRBD2 agrees at 7 bases. Per germline, CDR1 LNHDA and CDR2 SQIVND (reference sequence). After removal of 5 bases from V and 1 base from J, the junction contained 11 bases not matched to a gene. The length of the CDR3 is 16 residues. The CDR3 is CASSRSSGYGSYEQYF. The CDR3 coding sequence is TGTGCCAGTAGTCGGAGTAGCGGGTATGGTTCCTACGAGCAGTACTTC. The full variable domain, with the rest looked up from reference TRBV19 and TRBJ2-7, is DGGITQSPKYLFRKEGQNVTLSCEQNLNHDAMYWYRQDPGQGLRLIYYSQIVNDFQKGDIAEGYSVSREKKESFPLTVTSAQKNPTAFYLCASSRSSGYGSYEQYFGPGTRLTVT.

The V and J genes are TRBV4-1 and TRBJ2-1; 10 bases align to TRBD2. This CDR3 is built from 16 residues. Trimming cost V 1 base and J 4 bases; bases outside gene matches: 4. Per germline, CDR1 MGHRA and CDR2 YSYEKL. The CDR3 DNA follows: TGCGCCAGCAGCCAAGTACTAGCGGGAATTTACAATGAGCAGTTCTTC. Its protein product is CASSQVLAGIYNEQFF.

The chain uses TRBV7-9 and TRBJ1-1; D gene ambiguous. With 5 bases removed from V and 10 bases from J, the gap between germline ends came to 11 bases. The germline gives CDR1 SEHNR, CDR2 FQNEAQ (reference sequence). This CDR3 is 11 amino acids long. DNA for the CDR3: TGTGCCAGCAGCCCGGTAGCTGGAGCTTTCTTT. Its protein product is CASSPVAGAFF.

The chain is built from TRBV27 and TRBJ2-1; 11 nucleotides line up with TRBD2. The ends lost 2 bases at V and 4 bases at J; junction bases unmatched: 4. Germline assignment: CDR1 MNHEY and CDR2 SMNVEV (reference sequence). The CDR3 consists of 16 residues. The CDR3, as DNA: TGTGCCAGCAGTTTACCTTCTAGCGGGAGGTACAATGAGCAGTTCTTC. Translated: CASSLPSSGRYNEQFF.

The V and J genes are TRBV5-4 and TRBJ1-1; 8 bases fit TRBD1. Germline CDR1 is SGHNT and CDR2 is YYREEE (reference sequence). The length of the CDR3 is 13 residues. The V gene end was trimmed by 1 base and the J gene end by 10 bases; junction bases not matched to a gene: 6. CDR3 coding DNA: TGTGCCAGCAGCTTGTCAGGGGGCGTGGGAGCTTTCTTT. It codes for CASSLSGGVGAFF.

Comment on this clone: The sample carries other DNA sequences with the same CDR3. This rearrangement joins TRBV6-1 to TRBJ1-2; 7 positions agree with TRBD1. This CDR3 region has 13 residues. V dropped 1 base and J dropped 4; count of bases not matched to a gene: 0. Germline CDR1 is MNHNS and CDR2 is SASEGT. The CDR3: CASSEDRGYGYTF. For the CDR3, the DNA is TGTGCCAGCAGTGAAGACAGGGGCTATGGCTACACCTTC.

This clone was seen once. V gene TRBV5-5 combines with J gene TRBJ1-1; D is perhaps TRBD1 (5 bases). Germline-derived CDR1 and CDR2 are SGHKS and YYEKEE (reference sequence). The V gene lost 3 bases and the J gene lost 4 bases, with 10 bases spanning the gap. This CDR3 has 13 residues. CDR3 residues: CASSSGLGTEAFF. For the CDR3, the DNA is TGTGCCAGCAGCTCAGGGTTGGGCACTGAAGCTTTCTTT.

The rearrangement joins TRBV2 to TRBJ1-6; D possibly corresponds to TRBD1 (5 bases). This CDR3 region has 17 residues. V was shortened by 7 bases and J by 7 bases, with 23 bases between the two germline ends. Germline lookup yields CDR1 SNHLY and CDR2 FYNNEI. This CDR3 reads CASNLIGGTEGNSPLHF. The DNA for the CDR3 is TGTGCCAGCAACCTAATTGGCGGGACGGAGGGAAATTCACCCCTCCACTTT.

This clone was recorded only once. The chain carries TRBV19 and TRBJ2-7, with D possibly TRBD1 on 6 matching bases. CDR3 length: 17 amino acids. Germline V gene sequence: CDR1 LNHDA, CDR2 SQIVND (reference sequence). V shed 3 bases and J shed 7 bases, with 25 bases lying between them. CDR3 coding DNA: TGTGCCAGTAGTATGTCCGTTGGACAGCCCTACGTCGATGAGCAGTACTTC. This translates into CASSMSVGQPYVDEQYF. The entire variable domain, with the rest obtained from reference TRBV19 and TRBJ2-7, is as follows: DGGITQSPKYLFRKEGQNVTLSCEQNLNHDAMYWYRQDPGQGLRLIYYSQIVNDFQKGDIAEGYSVSREKKESFPLTVTSAQKNPTAFYLCASSMSVGQPYVDEQYFGPGTRLTVT.

Notes on this clone: This sample also contains other DNA sequences that code for the same CDR3. This chain's CDR3 is CASSDSQGDTDTQYF. The DNA for the CDR3 is TGTGCCAGCAGTGACTCGCAGGGGGACACAGATACGCAGTATTTT. The chain employs TRBV6-4 and TRBJ2-3; TRBD1 matches at 7 bases. Germline V gene lookup returns CDR1 MRHNA and CDR2 SNTAGT. V was clipped by 0 bases and J by 2 bases; unmatched bases: 2. The CDR3 length is 15 residues.

V gene TRBV6-6 combines with J gene TRBJ2-7; D not certain. This CDR3 spans 12 amino acids. Germline CDR1 is MNHNY and CDR2 is SVGAGI (reference sequence). With 4 bases removed from V and 6 bases from J, the gap between germline ends came to 10 bases. The CDR3 loop is CASSWADGEQYF. CDR3 sequence (DNA): TGTGCCAGCAGTTGGGCGGACGGCGAGCAGTACTTC.

This chain uses TRBV29-1 with TRBJ1-5, with 9 bases that match TRBD1. Germline lookup yields CDR1 SQVTM and CDR2 ANQGSEA. Trimming at V came to 4 bases and at J to 3 bases, leaving 4 bases not matched to a gene. This CDR3 is 14 amino acids long. The CDR3 here is CSVGDRGVNQPQHF. The CDR3 nucleotides are TGCAGCGTTGGCGACAGGGGGGTCAATCAGCCCCAGCATTTT. Looking up the rest from reference TRBV29-1 and TRBJ1-5 gives the full variable domain: SAVISQKPSRDICQRGTSLTIQCQVDSQVTMMFWYRQQPGQSLTLIATANQGSEATYESGFVIDKFPISRPNLTFSTLTVSNMSPEDSSIYLCSVGDRGVNQPQHFGDGTRLSIL.

The chain uses TRBV29-1 and TRBJ1-1; no clear D. Trimming cost V 7 bases and J 4 bases, with 10 bases left between them. The CDR3 loop spans 11 amino acids. Germline V lookup: CDR1 SQVTM, CDR2 ANQGSEA. As DNA, the CDR3 is TGCAGCGCGGAGTCGGGCACTGAAGCTTTCTTT. This translates into CSAESGTEAFF.

The chain links TRBV6-5 to TRBJ1-5; 10 nucleotides match TRBD1. Germline lookup yields CDR1 MNHEY and CDR2 SVGAGI. The V gene end was trimmed by 7 bases and the J gene end by 6 bases; junction bases not matched to a gene: 9. The CDR3 is 15 amino acids. The CDR3: CASTPAGQGTQPQHF. The CDR3 DNA follows: TGTGCCAGCACCCCTGCGGGACAGGGGACTCAGCCCCAGCATTTT.

The chain uses TRBV21-1 and TRBJ2-3; the D segment call TRBD2 is taken from the table without a DNA check. TRBV21-1 is listed as a pseudogene. CDR3 length: 14 residues. CDR3 DNA sequence: TGTGCCAGCACCCAAAGCCCCCAATCGGGTACGCAGTATTTT. This codes for CASTQSPQSGTQYF.

The chain couples TRBV15 to TRBJ1-2, with 10 bases fitting TRBD1. CDR3 length: 18 residues. The V and J ends lost 2 bases and 7 bases, in that order; junction bases with no gene match: 16. Germline V lookup: CDR1 LNHNV, CDR2 YYDKDF (reference sequence). The CDR3 spells CATSRSLGTGERGGGYTF. CDR3 bases: TGTGCCACCAGCAGATCCCTCGGGACAGGGGAACGAGGAGGTGGCTACACCTTC.

V usage is TRBV2 and J usage is TRBJ2-5; D is unclear. TRBJ2-7 matches the DNA end more closely, so the J call is doubtful. The CDR3 sequence is 14 residues long. Germline CDR1 is SNHLY and CDR2 is FYNNEI. The CDR3 DNA reads TGTGCCAGCAGTGATCTAGACTCGCCCTACGAGCAGTACTTC. This sequence encodes CASSDLDSPYEQYF.

The chain links TRBV6-5 to TRBJ2-2, with 10 bases aligning to TRBD2. Germline loops: CDR1 MNHEY, CDR2 SVGAGI. The CDR3 spans 15 residues. Trimming cost V 6 bases and J 0 bases; bases outside gene matches: 1. The CDR3: CASSGLAANTGELFF. As DNA, the CDR3 is TGTGCCAGCAGCGGACTAGCGGCGAACACCGGGGAGCTGTTTTTT.

The chain has TRBV27 and TRBJ2-5; 11 positions agree with TRBD2. The CDR3 consists of 14 residues. Unmatched junction bases numbered 0, after V lost 2 bases and J lost 4 bases. Germline-derived CDR1 and CDR2 are MNHEY and SMNVEV (reference sequence). The CDR3 DNA reads as TGTGCCAGCAGTTTAGGGACTAGCGGAGAGACCCAGTACTTC. It codes for CASSLGTSGETQYF.

The chain carries TRBV2 and TRBJ1-5, with 9 bases identical to TRBD1. The CDR3 sequence is 13 residues long. V lost 6 bases and J lost 6; bases outside the gene matches: 3. CDR1 SNHLY and CDR2 FYNNEI come from the germline V gene. This CDR3 reads CASRGQGSQPQHF. The CDR3 DNA reads as TGTGCCAGCAGAGGACAGGGGAGTCAGCCCCAGCATTTT.